This TCR beta chain was sequenced for a study of T cell responses to AZD1222 COVID-19 vaccine. Germline loops: CDR1 MGHRA, CDR2 YSYEKL. Trimming removed 4 bases at V and 7 bases at J, with 11 bases between. The CDR3 runs 13 residues. TCRdb's copy holds only in-frame clones and misses some; the assay was immunoSEQ multiplex PCR. The sample carries 130,000 to 150,000 clones, nearly 90% recorded once. This specimen was peripheral blood, taken on day 0 of AZD1222 vaccination. This rearrangement joins TRBV4-1 to TRBJ1-5, with D unclear. The receptor's source is an adult in good health. The CDR3 DNA is TGCGCCAGCAGCCCTCAGGAGGGACAGCCCCAGCATTTT. This codes for CASSPQEGQPQHF.